This is a list of T cell receptor beta chains from one sample in a study of early T cells in non-severe SARS-CoV-2 infection. TCRdb itself ran the 5' RACE reads through MiXCR, one entry per CDR3 protein. Here the sample spans around 86,000 distinct CDR3 sequences, around 15% being singletons. The sequenced sample was whole blood. These receptor sequences come from an adult who was a healthcare worker with PCR-confirmed SARS-CoV-2 infection or an uninfected control (not recorded which). CDR3s include the opening cysteine and the closing phenylalanine or tryptophan. A D gene is named only where the DNA matches it firmly. Clone size is given for some rows only: seen once, a few or many times, or a class if the clone is expanded.

V gene: TRBV25-1
D gene: -
J gene: TRBJ2-5
clone size: few
CDR3 protein: CASRIQETQYF
CDR3 DNA: TGTGCCAGCAGGATCCAAGAGACCCAGTACTTC

V gene: TRBV28
D gene: TRBD1
J gene: TRBJ2-3
clone size: -
CDR3 protein: CASSTGDRAGTDTQYF
CDR3 DNA: TGTGCCAGCAGTACGGGGGACAGGGCAGGAACAGATACGCAGTATTTT

V gene: TRBV4-1
D gene: TRBD1
J gene: TRBJ2-2
clone size: few
CDR3 protein: CASSQPGQVLTGELFF
CDR3 DNA: TGCGCCAGCAGCCAACCCGGACAGGTCCTCACCGGGGAGCTGTTTTTT

V gene: TRBV30
D gene: -
J gene: TRBJ2-3
clone size: -
CDR3 protein: CAWEDGAVHTQYF
CDR3 DNA: TGTGCCTGGGAGGACGGGGCAGTCCATACGCAGTATTTT

V gene: TRBV6-6
D gene: -
J gene: TRBJ1-2
clone size: -
CDR3 protein: CASIDFQGNYGYTF
CDR3 DNA: TGTGCCAGCATTGACTTTCAGGGGAACTATGGCTACACCTTC

V gene: TRBV19
D gene: -
J gene: TRBJ2-5
clone size: -
CDR3 protein: CASSHAGTRETQYF
CDR3 DNA: TGTGCCAGTAGCCACGCCGGGACCAGGGAGACCCAGTACTTC

V gene: TRBV27
D gene: -
J gene: TRBJ1-5
clone size: many
CDR3 protein: CASSLKHWGGGSNQPQHF
CDR3 DNA: TGTGCCAGCAGTTTAAAACATTGGGGGGGCGGGAGCAATCAGCCCCAGCATTTT

V gene: TRBV12-3/TRBV12-4
D gene: -
J gene: TRBJ2-2
clone size: -
CDR3 protein: CASSSSSGTGELFF
CDR3 DNA: TGTGCCAGCAGTTCGTCGTCAGGCACCGGGGAGCTGTTTTTT

V gene: TRBV20-1
D gene: TRBD2
J gene: TRBJ2-1
clone size: -
CDR3 protein: CSASSSLAGANEQFF
CDR3 DNA: TGCAGTGCTAGCTCTTCCCTAGCGGGGGCTAATGAGCAGTTCTTC

V gene: TRBV7-3
D gene: TRBD1
J gene: TRBJ1-1
clone size: few
CDR3 protein: CASSLSGTEKAFF
CDR3 DNA: TGTGCCAGCAGCTTATCGGGGACAGAAAAAGCTTTCTTT

V gene: TRBV3-1
D gene: -
J gene: TRBJ1-1
clone size: -
CDR3 protein: CASSQPAGLATEAFF
CDR3 DNA: TGTGCCAGCAGCCAACCGGCGGGGCTAGCCACTGAAGCTTTCTTT

V gene: TRBV20-1
D gene: -
J gene: TRBJ1-2
clone size: few
CDR3 protein: CSASSGGDYGYTF
CDR3 DNA: TGCAGTGCTAGCTCTGGGGGTGACTATGGCTACACCTTC

V gene: TRBV7-6
D gene: -
J gene: TRBJ2-5
clone size: few
CDR3 protein: CASSLNLAQETQYF
CDR3 DNA: TGTGCCAGCAGCTTAAACTTGGCTCAAGAGACCCAGTACTTC

V gene: TRBV4-1
D gene: TRBD1
J gene: TRBJ1-2
clone size: -
CDR3 protein: CASSQEQGTGRYGYTF
CDR3 DNA: TGCGCCAGCAGCCAAGAGCAAGGGACAGGGAGGTATGGCTACACCTTC

V gene: TRBV7-8
D gene: TRBD2
J gene: TRBJ2-1
clone size: -
CDR3 protein: CASSGDGPSGGGEQFF
CDR3 DNA: TGTGCCAGCAGCGGCGACGGTCCTAGCGGGGGCGGAGAGCAGTTCTTC

V gene: TRBV5-6
D gene: -
J gene: TRBJ2-1
clone size: few
CDR3 protein: CASSWGMGKVEQFF
CDR3 DNA: TGTGCCAGCAGCTGGGGGATGGGGAAAGTGGAGCAGTTCTTC

V gene: TRBV20-1
D gene: -
J gene: TRBJ1-4
clone size: few
CDR3 protein: CSADPTTNEKLFF
CDR3 DNA: TGCAGCGCGGACCCTACAACTAATGAAAAACTGTTTTTT

V gene: TRBV15
D gene: TRBD2
J gene: TRBJ2-5
clone size: few
CDR3 protein: CATIEIPAGLLETQYF
CDR3 DNA: TGTGCCACCATCGAGATACCAGCGGGGCTTCTTGAGACCCAGTACTTC

V gene: TRBV3-1
D gene: -
J gene: TRBJ1-1
clone size: -
CDR3 protein: CASSQEDKPHGAFF
CDR3 DNA: TGTGCCAGCAGCCAAGAGGACAAGCCGCACGGGGCTTTCTTT

V gene: TRBV5-6
D gene: -
J gene: TRBJ2-1
clone size: -
CDR3 protein: CASSPISGVGGEQFF
CDR3 DNA: TGTGCCAGCAGCCCGATTTCGGGGGTTGGTGGTGAGCAGTTCTTC